This T cell receptor beta chain is from a study of blood T cell repertoires in COVID-19. Study details: Sample material is recorded as cDNA or gDNA derived from T cells, B-cell-depleted T cells, or PBMCs.

Germline V gene data show CDR1 as MDHEN and CDR2 as SYDVKM. The CDR3 has 15 amino acids. Trimming removed 4 bases from V and 0 bases from J, with 7 bases in between. Clones were sequenced by immunoSEQ multiplex PCR, and TCRdb holds only the in-frame ones, with some missing. The sample has 450,000 to 500,000 clones, roughly 90% seen once. Sequencing was done on a sample of PBMCs or T cells enriched from blood (not recorded which). V gene TRBV28 combines with J gene TRBJ1-6; D is uncertain. The receptor was isolated from a woman under 30 who had recovered from COVID-19. The CDR3 spells CASSSGSSYNSPLHF. Written as DNA, the CDR3 is TGTGCCAGCAGTTCCGGGAGCTCCTATAATTCACCCCTCCACTTT.